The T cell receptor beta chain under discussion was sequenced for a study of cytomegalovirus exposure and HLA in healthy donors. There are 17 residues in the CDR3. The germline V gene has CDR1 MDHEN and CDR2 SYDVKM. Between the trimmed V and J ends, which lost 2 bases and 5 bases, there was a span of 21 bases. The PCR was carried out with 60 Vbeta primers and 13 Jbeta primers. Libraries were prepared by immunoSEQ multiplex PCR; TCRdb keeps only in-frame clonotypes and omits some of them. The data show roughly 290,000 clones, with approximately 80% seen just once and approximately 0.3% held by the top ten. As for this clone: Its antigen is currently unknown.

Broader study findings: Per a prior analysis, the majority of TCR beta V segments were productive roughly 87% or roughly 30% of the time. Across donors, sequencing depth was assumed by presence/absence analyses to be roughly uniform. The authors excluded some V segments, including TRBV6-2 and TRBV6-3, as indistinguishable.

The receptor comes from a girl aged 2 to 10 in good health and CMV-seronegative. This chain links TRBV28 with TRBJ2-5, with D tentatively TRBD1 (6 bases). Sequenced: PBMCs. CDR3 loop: CASSLRSRRRGLETQYF. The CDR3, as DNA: TGTGCCAGCAGTTTAAGGAGTAGGAGAAGGGGGTTGGAGACCCAGTACTTC.